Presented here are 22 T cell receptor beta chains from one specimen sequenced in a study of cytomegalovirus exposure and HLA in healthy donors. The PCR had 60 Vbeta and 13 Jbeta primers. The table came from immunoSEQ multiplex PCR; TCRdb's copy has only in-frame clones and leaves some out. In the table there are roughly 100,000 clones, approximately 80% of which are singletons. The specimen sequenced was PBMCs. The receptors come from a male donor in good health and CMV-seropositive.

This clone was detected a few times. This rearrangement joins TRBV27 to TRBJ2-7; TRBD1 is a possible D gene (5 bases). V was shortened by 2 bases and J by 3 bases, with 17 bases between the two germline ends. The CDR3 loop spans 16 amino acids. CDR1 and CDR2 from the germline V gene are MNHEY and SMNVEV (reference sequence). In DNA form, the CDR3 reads TGTGCCAGCAGTTTAGGGTTCCAGGGCCCCCTCTACGAGCAGTACTTC. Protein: CASSLGFQGPLYEQYF.

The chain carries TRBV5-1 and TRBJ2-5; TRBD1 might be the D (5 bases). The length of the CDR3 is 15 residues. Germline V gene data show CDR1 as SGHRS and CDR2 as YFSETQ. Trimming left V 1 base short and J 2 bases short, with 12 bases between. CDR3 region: CASSLSYRLQETQYF. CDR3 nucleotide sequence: TGCGCCAGCAGCTTGTCGTACAGGCTTCAAGAGACCCAGTACTTC.

The CDR3 protein is CASSQPGTLKGHEQFF. CDR3 in DNA: TGTGCCAGCAGCCAGCCCGGGACTCTAAAAGGGCATGAGCAGTTCTTC. The chain joins TRBV7-9 to TRBJ2-1; possible D gene TRBD2, 6 bases. In germline, CDR1 is SEHNR, CDR2 FQNEAQ (reference sequence). V gave up 5 bases and J gave up 8 bases, with 22 bases separating them. The CDR3 extends over 16 amino acids.

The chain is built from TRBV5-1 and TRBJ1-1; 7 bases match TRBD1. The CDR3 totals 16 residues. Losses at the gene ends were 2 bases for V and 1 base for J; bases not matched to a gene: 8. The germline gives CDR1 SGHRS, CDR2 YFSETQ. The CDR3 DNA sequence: TGCGCCAGCAGCTTTAGACAGGGAGCTGGGAACACTGAAGCTTTCTTT. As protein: CASSFRQGAGNTEAFF.

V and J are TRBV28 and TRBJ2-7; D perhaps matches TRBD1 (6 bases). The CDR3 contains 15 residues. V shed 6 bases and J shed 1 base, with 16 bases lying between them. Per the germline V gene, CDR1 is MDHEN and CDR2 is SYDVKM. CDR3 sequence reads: CASRNTGKGSYEQYF. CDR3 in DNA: TGTGCCAGCAGAAACACAGGGAAGGGGTCCTACGAGCAGTACTTC.

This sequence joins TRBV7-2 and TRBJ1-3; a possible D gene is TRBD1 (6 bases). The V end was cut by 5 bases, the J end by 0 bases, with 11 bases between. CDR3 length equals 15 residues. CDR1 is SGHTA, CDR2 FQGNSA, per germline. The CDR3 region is CASSQDSGSGNTIYF. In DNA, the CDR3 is TGTGCCAGCAGCCAGGACAGCGGCTCTGGAAACACCATATATTTT.

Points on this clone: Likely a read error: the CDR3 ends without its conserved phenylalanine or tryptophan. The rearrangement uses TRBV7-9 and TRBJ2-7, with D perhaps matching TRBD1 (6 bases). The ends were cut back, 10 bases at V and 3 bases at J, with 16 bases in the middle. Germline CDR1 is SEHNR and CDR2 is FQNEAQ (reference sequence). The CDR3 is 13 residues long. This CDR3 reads CATTGTGIYEQYL. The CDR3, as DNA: TGTGCCACTACAGGGACCGGGATCTACGAGCAGTACCTC.

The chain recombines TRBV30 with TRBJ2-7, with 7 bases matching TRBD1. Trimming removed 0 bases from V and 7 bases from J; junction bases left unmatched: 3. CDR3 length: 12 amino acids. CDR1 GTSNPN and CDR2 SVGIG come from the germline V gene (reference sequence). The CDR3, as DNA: TGTGCCTGGAGTGTACCAGGGGGAGAGCAGTACTTC. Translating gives CAWSVPGGEQYF.

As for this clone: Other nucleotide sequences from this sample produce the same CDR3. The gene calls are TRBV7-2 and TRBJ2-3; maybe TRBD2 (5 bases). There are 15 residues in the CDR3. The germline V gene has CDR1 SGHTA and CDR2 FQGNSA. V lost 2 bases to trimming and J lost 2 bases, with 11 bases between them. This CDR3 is CASSLRSGITDTQYF. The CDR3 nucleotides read TGTGCCAGCAGCTTAAGATCGGGAATCACAGATACGCAGTATTTT.

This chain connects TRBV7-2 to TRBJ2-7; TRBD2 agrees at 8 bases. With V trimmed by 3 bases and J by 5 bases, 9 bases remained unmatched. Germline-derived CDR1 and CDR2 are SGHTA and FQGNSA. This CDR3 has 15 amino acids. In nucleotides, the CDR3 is TGTGCCAGCAGCTTCCGGGGTAGCGGGAAGCACGAGCAGTACTTC. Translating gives CASSFRGSGKHEQYF. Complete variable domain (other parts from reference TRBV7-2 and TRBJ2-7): GAGVSQSPSNKVTEKGKDVELRCDPISGHTALYWYRQSLGQGLEFLIYFQGNSAPDKSGLPSDRFSAERTGGSVSTLTIQRTQQEDSAVYLCASSFRGSGKHEQYFGPGTRLTVT.

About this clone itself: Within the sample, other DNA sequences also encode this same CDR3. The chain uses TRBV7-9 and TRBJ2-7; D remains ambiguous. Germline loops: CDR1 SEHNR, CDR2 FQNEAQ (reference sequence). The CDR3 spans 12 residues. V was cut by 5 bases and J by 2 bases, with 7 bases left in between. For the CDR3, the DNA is TGTGCCAGCAGCCCAAGCGCCTACGAGCAGTACTTC. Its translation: CASSPSAYEQYF.

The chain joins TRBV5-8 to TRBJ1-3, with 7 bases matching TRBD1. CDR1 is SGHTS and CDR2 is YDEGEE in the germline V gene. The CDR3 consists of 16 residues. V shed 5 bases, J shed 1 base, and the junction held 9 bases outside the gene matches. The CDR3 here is CASREGGGASGNTIYF. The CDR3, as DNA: TGTGCCAGCAGAGAAGGAGGGGGCGCATCTGGAAACACCATATATTTT.

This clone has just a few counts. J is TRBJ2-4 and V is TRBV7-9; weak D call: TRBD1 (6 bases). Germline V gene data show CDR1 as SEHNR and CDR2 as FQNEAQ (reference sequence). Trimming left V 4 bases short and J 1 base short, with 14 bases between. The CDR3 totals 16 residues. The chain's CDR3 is CASSSGQLVAKNIQYF. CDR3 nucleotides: TGTGCCAGCAGCTCCGGACAGTTAGTGGCCAAAAACATTCAGTACTTC.

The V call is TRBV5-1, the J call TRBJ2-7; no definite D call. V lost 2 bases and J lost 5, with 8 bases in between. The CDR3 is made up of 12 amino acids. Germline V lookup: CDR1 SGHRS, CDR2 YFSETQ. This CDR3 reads CASSLNSHEQYF. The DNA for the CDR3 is TGCGCCAGCAGCTTAAACAGTCACGAGCAGTACTTC.

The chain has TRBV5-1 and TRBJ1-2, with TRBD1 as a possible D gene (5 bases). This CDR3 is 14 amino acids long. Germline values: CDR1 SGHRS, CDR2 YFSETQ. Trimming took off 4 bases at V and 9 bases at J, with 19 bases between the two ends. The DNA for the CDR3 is TGCGCCAGCAGCCGCAGGACAACTGTAAGAAGCTACACCTTC. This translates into CASSRRTTVRSYTF.

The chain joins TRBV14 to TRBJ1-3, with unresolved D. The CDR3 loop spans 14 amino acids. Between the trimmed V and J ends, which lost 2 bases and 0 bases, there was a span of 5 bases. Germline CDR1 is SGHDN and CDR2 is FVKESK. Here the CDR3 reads CASSQSFSGNTIYF. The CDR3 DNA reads TGTGCCAGCAGCCAATCTTTCTCTGGAAACACCATATATTTT.

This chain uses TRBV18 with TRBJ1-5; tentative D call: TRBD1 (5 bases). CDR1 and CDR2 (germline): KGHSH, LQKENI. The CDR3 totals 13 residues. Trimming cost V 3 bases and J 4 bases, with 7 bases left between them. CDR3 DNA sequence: TGTGCCAGCTCACCGGGGCGTAATCAGCCCCAGCATTTT. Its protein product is CASSPGRNQPQHF.

In DNA form, the CDR3 reads TGTGCCAGCAGAGGGGGCTCCTACAATGAGCAGTTCTTC. Translation: CASRGGSYNEQFF. V usage is TRBV2 and J usage is TRBJ2-1, with a weak D call TRBD1 (6 bases). The CDR3 is made up of 13 amino acids. Between the trimmed V and J ends, which lost 6 bases and 0 bases, there was a span of 6 bases. In germline, CDR1 is SNHLY, CDR2 FYNNEI.

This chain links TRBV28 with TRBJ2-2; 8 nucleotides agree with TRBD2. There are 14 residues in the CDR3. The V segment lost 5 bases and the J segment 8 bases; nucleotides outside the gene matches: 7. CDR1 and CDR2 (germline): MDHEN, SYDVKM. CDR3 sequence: CASSTGTSPGELFF. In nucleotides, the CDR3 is TGTGCCAGCAGTACAGGGACTAGTCCGGGGGAGCTGTTTTTT.

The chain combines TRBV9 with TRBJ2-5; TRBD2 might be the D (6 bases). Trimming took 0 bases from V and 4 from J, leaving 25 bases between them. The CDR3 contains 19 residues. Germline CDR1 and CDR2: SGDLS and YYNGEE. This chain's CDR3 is CASSVGEGRTTLRRETQYF. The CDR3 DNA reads TGTGCCAGCAGCGTAGGGGAAGGGAGGACTACCTTGAGGCGAGAGACCCAGTACTTC.

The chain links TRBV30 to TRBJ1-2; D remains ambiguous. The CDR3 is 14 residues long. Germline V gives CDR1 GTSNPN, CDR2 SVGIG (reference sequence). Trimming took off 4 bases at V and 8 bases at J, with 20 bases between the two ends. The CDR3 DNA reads TGTGCCTGGACTGGAGGGTTGCTTCTAGGGGGCTACACCTTC. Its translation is CAWTGGLLLGGYTF.

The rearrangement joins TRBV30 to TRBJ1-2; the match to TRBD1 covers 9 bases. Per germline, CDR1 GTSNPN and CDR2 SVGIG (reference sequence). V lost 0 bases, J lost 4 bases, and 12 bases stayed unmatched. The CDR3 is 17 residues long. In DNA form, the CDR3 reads TGTGCCTGGAGTGTAACGGGAGGGACAGGGAGAGGCTATGGCTACACCTTC. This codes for CAWSVTGGTGRGYGYTF.